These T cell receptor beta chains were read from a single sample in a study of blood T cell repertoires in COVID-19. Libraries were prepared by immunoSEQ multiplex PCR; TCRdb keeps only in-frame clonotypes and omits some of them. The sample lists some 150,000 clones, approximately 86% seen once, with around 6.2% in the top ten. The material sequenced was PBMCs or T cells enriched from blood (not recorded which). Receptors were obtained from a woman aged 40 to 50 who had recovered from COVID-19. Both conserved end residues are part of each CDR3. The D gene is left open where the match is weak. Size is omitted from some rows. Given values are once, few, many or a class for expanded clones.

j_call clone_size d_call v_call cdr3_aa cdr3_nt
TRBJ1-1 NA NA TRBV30 CAWRKTRRVESTEAFF TGTGCCTGGAGGAAGACGCGGAGAGTTGAAAGCACTGAAGCTTTCTTT
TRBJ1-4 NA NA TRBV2 CASSEGGGEFEKLFF TGTGCCAGCAGTGAAGGAGGCGGGGAATTTGAAAAACTGTTTTTT
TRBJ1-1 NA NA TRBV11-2 CASSLGRGMGWTEAFF TGTGCCAGCAGCTTAGGTAGAGGGATGGGGTGGACTGAAGCTTTCTTT
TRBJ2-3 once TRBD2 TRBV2 CASSDGLAGETLRTDTQYF TGTGCCAGCAGTGATGGACTAGCGGGAGAGACCCTCCGCACAGATACGCAGTATTTT
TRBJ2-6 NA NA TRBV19 CASSTQGTGANVLTF TGTGCCAGTAGTACACAGGGAACTGGGGCCAACGTCCTGACTTTC
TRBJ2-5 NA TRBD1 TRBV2 CASSEETGPRETQYF TGTGCCAGCAGCGAAGAGACAGGGCCACGAGAGACCCAGTACTTC
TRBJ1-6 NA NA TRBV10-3 CAWGSSSYNSPLHF TGTGCCTGGGGCTCGAGTTCCTATAATTCACCCCTCCACTTT
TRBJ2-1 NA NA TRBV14 CASSQVGAHEQFF TGTGCCAGCAGCCAAGTTGGGGCCCATGAGCAGTTCTTC
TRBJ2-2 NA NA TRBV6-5 CASKRTANTGELFF TGTGCCAGCAAACGGACAGCGAACACCGGGGAGCTGTTTTTT
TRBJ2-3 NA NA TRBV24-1 CATSESDRTDTQYF TGTGCCACCAGTGAGTCTGACAGGACAGATACGCAGTATTTT
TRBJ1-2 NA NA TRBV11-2 CASSPRQTGNYGYTF TGTGCCAGCAGCCCGAGACAGACTGGCAACTATGGCTACACCTTC
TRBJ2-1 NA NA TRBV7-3 CASSLSGGGAYNEQFF TGTGCCAGCAGCTTATCTGGCGGAGGGGCATACAATGAGCAGTTCTTC
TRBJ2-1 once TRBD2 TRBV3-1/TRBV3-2 CASSPRASGYNEQFF TGTGCCAGCAGCCCGCGAGCTAGCGGGTACAATGAGCAGTTCTTC
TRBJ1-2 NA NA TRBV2 CASSVPTTNYGYTF TGTGCCAGCAGTGTTCCAACTACTAACTATGGCTACACCTTC
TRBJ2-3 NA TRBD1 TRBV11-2 CASRPIRQGKFDTDTQYF TGTGCCAGCAGACCAATAAGACAGGGGAAGTTTGACACAGATACGCAGTATTTT
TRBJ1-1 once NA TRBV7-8 CASSGGRGTEAFF TGTGCCAGCAGCGGCGGCCGTGGGACTGAAGCTTTCTTT
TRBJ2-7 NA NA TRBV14 CASSDQGKRSGEQYF TGTGCCAGCAGCGATCAGGGGAAACGCTCGGGCGAGCAGTACTTC
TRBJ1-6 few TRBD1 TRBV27 CASSLGGSGYSPLHF TGTGCCAGCAGCTTAGGGGGCAGTGGGTATTCACCCCTCCACTTT
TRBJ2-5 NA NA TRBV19 CASSSRKPGVGQETQYF TGTGCCAGTAGTAGCCGAAAGCCAGGGGTGGGACAAGAGACCCAGTACTTC